The 3 T cell receptor beta chains below come from one sample, sequenced in a study of cytomegalovirus exposure and HLA in healthy donors. With 60 Vbeta and 13 Jbeta primers, the PCR was carried out. This table comes from immunoSEQ multiplex PCR, and its TCRdb copy is limited to in-frame clones, with some not included. The sample comprises about 130,000 clones, 65% to 90% of which are singletons, and over 0.95% rests with the top ten. Sequenced input: PBMCs. The receptors stem from a girl aged 2 to 10 in good health and CMV-seronegative.

The V gene is TRBV18, the J gene TRBJ2-3, with 7 positions matching TRBD1. This CDR3 contains 15 residues. Germline V CDR1 and CDR2: KGHSH, LQKENI. V shed 4 bases and J 1 base; nucleotides not matched to a gene: 5. Here the CDR3 DNA reads TGTGCCAGCTCACGGTTTGACAGGGGCACAGATACGCAGTATTTT. It codes for CASSRFDRGTDTQYF.

This chain connects TRBV30 to TRBJ2-1, with D tentatively TRBD2 (7 bases). V was clipped by 0 bases and J by 7 bases, with 19 bases between them. The CDR3 extends over 16 amino acids. CDR1 GTSNPN and CDR2 SVGIG come from the germline V gene (reference sequence). The CDR3 here is CAWSVTRGGFGNEQFF. In DNA form, the CDR3 reads TGTGCCTGGAGTGTAACGAGGGGGGGCTTTGGAAATGAGCAGTTCTTC.

The rearrangement joins TRBV7-3 to TRBJ2-1, with TRBD2 identical over 9 bases. Trimming cost V 5 bases and J 8 bases; bases outside gene matches: 10. The CDR3 runs 15 residues. CDR1 and CDR2 (germline): SGHTA, FQGTGA. This CDR3 reads CASSQSSGTFYEQFF. As DNA, the CDR3 is TGTGCCAGCAGCCAATCTAGCGGGACTTTCTATGAGCAGTTCTTC.